This T cell receptor beta chain was identified in a study of metastatic and nonmetastatic thyroid tumors. At the level of the study: Across blood and tumor or nodule tissue, repertoires from malignant and benign thyroid patients were compared with one another.

With regard to this clone: The antigen is unknown.

Germline V gene sequence: CDR1 DFQATT, CDR2 SNEGSKA (reference sequence). The CDR3 covers 11 residues. V lost 8 bases, J lost 2 bases, and 10 bases lay in between. In the source study's methods: A classifier of distant metastasis in papillary thyroid cancer was built from CDR3 differences (across clinicopathological groups). TCRdb reprocessed the PCR reads using MiXCR. TCRdb, not the authors, supplied the V and J calls. In the table there are tens of thousands of clones, around 28% of which are singletons. Patients were all untreated before their thyroid surgery. Study-wide findings and caveats: Reportedly, malignant thyroid tumors had significantly higher TCR beta diversity than benign nodules, in blood and tumor.

J is TRBJ2-7 and V is TRBV20-1; TRBD1 or TRBD2 may be the D gene (6 bases each). The sequenced sample consisted of blood. The TCR sequence derives from a male donor with papillary thyroid cancer or a benign thyroid nodule (not recorded which). Some clones in this sample may be carry-over from other donors' samples. The CDR3 region has the DNA TGCAGTCCTCGGGGGCCCTACGAGCAGTACTTC. This codes for CSPRGPYEQYF.